The 32 T cell receptor beta chains below all came from one sample that was sequenced in a study of radiotherapy plus CTLA-4 blockade in lung cancer. The repertoire was sequenced with immunoSEQ multiplex PCR; TCRdb's copy has only in-frame clones and lacks some. The data show over 40,000 clones, 82% seen once. Source: peripheral blood, taken from a patient treated with radiotherapy plus ipilimumab. The receptors originated from a human donor with non-small cell lung cancer who had stable disease on radiotherapy plus ipilimumab.

J is TRBJ2-3 and V is TRBV4-3, with 8 positions matching TRBD1. The ends lost 3 bases at V and 1 base at J; junction bases unmatched: 9. Germline CDR1 and CDR2: LGHNA and YSLEER. The CDR3 loop spans 17 amino acids. This chain's CDR3 is CASSQYLQGAGTDTQYF. In DNA form, the CDR3 reads TGCGCCAGCAGCCAGTACCTCCAGGGGGCAGGCACAGATACGCAGTATTTT.

This clone was counted only a few times. The rearrangement uses TRBV27 and TRBJ2-1, with D unresolved. The CDR3 runs to 15 residues. Germline assignment: CDR1 MNHEY and CDR2 SMNVEV (reference sequence). V lost 1 base and J 2 bases, leaving 9 bases between the germline ends. CDR3 sequence reads: CASSLFARPYNEQFF. The CDR3 DNA reads as TGTGCCAGCAGTTTATTCGCTAGACCCTACAATGAGCAGTTCTTC.

This clone was recorded a few times. V gene TRBV6-4 combines with J gene TRBJ2-1; 7 nucleotides align to TRBD1. The CDR3 has 15 residues. Trimming took 0 bases from V and 4 from J; bases not matched to a gene: 3. CDR1 and CDR2 from the germline V gene are MRHNA and SNTAGT. CDR3 coding DNA: TGTGCCAGCAGTGACTCAGGGGGCCGGTACAATGAGCAGTTCTTC. This translates into CASSDSGGRYNEQFF.

V is TRBV25-1 and J is TRBJ1-1, with unresolved D. Trimming left V 5 bases short and J 6 bases short, with 16 bases between. CDR3 size: 14 residues. Germline V gene lookup returns CDR1 MGHDK and CDR2 SYGVNS. CDR3 DNA: TGTGCCAGCAGTACCGCGGGCCTAAGGTCTGAAGCTTTCTTT. Encoded protein: CASSTAGLRSEAFF.

The rearrangement joins TRBV5-4 to TRBJ2-2; 7 bases match TRBD2. Trimming cost V 0 bases and J 2 bases; bases outside gene matches: 4. The CDR3 contains 16 residues. CDR1 SGHNT and CDR2 YYREEE come from the germline V gene (reference sequence). CDR3 bases: TGTGCCAGCAGCTTGGGGCTAGCGGTAAACACCGGGGAGCTGTTTTTT. Translating gives CASSLGLAVNTGELFF.

The V call is TRBV5-6, the J call TRBJ2-5; 8 bases align to TRBD2. Germline trimming cut 4 bases from V and 4 bases from J; bases unmatched to any gene: 3. The CDR3 consists of 13 residues. The V gene's germline CDR1 is SGHDT and CDR2 YYEEEE. The DNA for the CDR3 is TGTGCCAGCAGCGACGGACTAGCAGAGACCCAGTACTTC. It codes for CASSDGLAETQYF. The entire variable domain, with the rest obtained from reference TRBV5-6 and TRBJ2-5, is as follows: DAGVTQSPTHLIKTRGQQVTLRCSPKSGHDTVSWYQQALGQGPQFIFQYYEEEERQRGNFPDRFSGHQFPNYSSELNVNALLLGDSALYLCASSDGLAETQYFGPGTRLLVL.

This chain links TRBV5-4 with TRBJ1-6; D is unresolved. This CDR3 contains 17 residues. Per the germline V gene, CDR1 is SGHNT and CDR2 is YYREEE (reference sequence). Trimming took 4 bases from V and 9 from J, leaving 23 bases between them. The CDR3 region has the DNA TGTGCCAGCAGCCGCCGGGTCTCTACCTCTCCTTCTTCACCCCTCCACTTT. It specifies CASSRRVSTSPSSPLHF.

Here the CDR3 reads CASRLDYSYEQYF. CDR3 DNA: TGTGCCAGCAGGCTCGACTACTCCTACGAGCAGTACTTC. The V call is TRBV5-4, the J call TRBJ2-7; tentative D call: TRBD2 (5 bases). Germline V lookup: CDR1 SGHNT, CDR2 YYREEE (reference sequence). There are 13 residues in the CDR3. V was trimmed by 5 bases and J by 0 bases, leaving 9 bases between them.

The CDR3 sequence is CAWRRLETQYF. The CDR3 DNA is TGTGCCTGGAGGAGATTGGAGACCCAGTACTTC. The J gene is TRBJ2-5, the V gene TRBV30; D not certain. Germline lookup yields CDR1 GTSNPN and CDR2 SVGIG (reference sequence). V lost 3 bases, J lost 5 bases, and 7 bases lay in between. The CDR3 runs 11 residues.

With regard to this clone: Other DNA sequences of this sample code for an identical CDR3. The V gene is TRBV5-8, the J gene TRBJ2-5; unclear D gene. Germline V gene lookup returns CDR1 SGHTS and CDR2 YDEGEE. Trimming took 0 bases from V and 2 from J, leaving 8 bases between them. CDR3 length equals 14 residues. CDR3 sequence: CASSLGSVQETQYF. The CDR3 nucleotides are TGTGCCAGCAGCTTGGGGTCAGTTCAAGAGACCCAGTACTTC.

This clone was seen a single time. The gene calls are TRBV9 and TRBJ2-1; 9 bases map to TRBD1. The CDR3 has 15 amino acids. Losses at the gene ends were 0 bases for V and 8 bases for J; bases not matched to a gene: 6. Germline V lookup: CDR1 SGDLS, CDR2 YYNGEE. Here the CDR3 DNA reads TGTGCCAGCAGCGTAGCTGGGGACAGGGTCGATGAGCAGTTCTTC. Encoded protein: CASSVAGDRVDEQFF.

V usage is TRBV2 and J usage is TRBJ2-5, with D perhaps TRBD2 (6 bases). This CDR3 comprises 13 residues. Trimming removed 6 bases at V and 7 bases at J, with 15 bases between. Germline assignment: CDR1 SNHLY and CDR2 FYNNEI. The CDR3 DNA reads as TGTGCCAGCAGGGAGGGACCAATAGGGACCCAGTACTTC. Protein product: CASREGPIGTQYF.

This chain links TRBV27 with TRBJ1-1, with a weak D call TRBD1 (6 bases). Trimming took off 5 bases at V and 7 bases at J, with 17 bases between the two ends. Germline values: CDR1 MNHEY, CDR2 SMNVEV (reference sequence). CDR3 size: 14 residues. The CDR3 protein is CASSRSIGQSEAFF. CDR3 sequence (DNA): TGTGCCAGCAGTCGCTCTATCGGACAGAGTGAAGCTTTCTTT.

The V and J genes are TRBV9 and TRBJ2-3; 13 bases align to TRBD2. This CDR3 contains 17 residues. The trim removed 4 bases at V and 5 bases at J, leaving 10 bases unmatched. Germline values: CDR1 SGDLS, CDR2 YYNGEE. The CDR3 loop reads CASSLGLAGRRGDTQYF. The CDR3 DNA is TGTGCCAGCAGCCTGGGACTAGCGGGGCGGAGGGGAGATACGCAGTATTTT.

The V call is TRBV19, the J call TRBJ2-2; 9 bases fit TRBD1. This CDR3 contains 12 residues. The V gene end was trimmed by 8 bases and the J gene end by 7 bases; junction bases not matched to a gene: 2. Germline CDR1 LNHDA, CDR2 SQIVND (reference sequence). CDR3 loop: CASGTGYGELFF. In nucleotides, the CDR3 is TGTGCCAGTGGGACAGGGTACGGGGAGCTGTTTTTT.

The chain recombines TRBV21-1 with TRBJ2-7; TRBD2 is the table's D call, not checked against the DNA. TRBV21-1 is designated a pseudogene. There are 17 residues in the CDR3. CDR3 in amino acids: CASSAASGSFWPFEQYF. The CDR3 bases are TGTGCCAGCAGCGCGGCTAGCGGGAGTTTTTGGCCTTTTGAGCAGTACTTC.

The chain combines TRBV7-2 with TRBJ1-3; D not resolved. Germline V gives CDR1 SGHTA, CDR2 FQGNSA. V gave up 1 base and J gave up 0 bases, with 13 bases separating them. This CDR3 is built from 17 residues. The DNA for the CDR3 is TGTGCCAGCAGCTTAGGGGCCCTATTAACCTCTGGAAACACCATATATTTT. This translates into CASSLGALLTSGNTIYF.

This chain links TRBV6-1 with TRBJ2-3, with 7 bases lining up with TRBD1. There are 15 residues in the CDR3. Trimming cost V 2 bases and J 0 bases; bases outside gene matches: 2. The germline gives CDR1 MNHNS, CDR2 SASEGT. CDR3 bases: TGTGCCAGCAGTGAATACAGGGGAAGCACAGATACGCAGTATTTT. It is translated as CASSEYRGSTDTQYF.

The rearrangement uses TRBV25-1 and TRBJ1-2; D gene uncertain. In germline, CDR1 is MGHDK, CDR2 SYGVNS. Deletions cut 4 bases from V and 4 bases from J, with 4 bases between. This CDR3 is built from 11 residues. The CDR3 sequence is CASSVGYGYTF. The CDR3 DNA reads TGTGCCAGCAGTGTCGGCTATGGCTACACCTTC.

The chain has TRBV30 and TRBJ2-3, with TRBD2 identical over 10 bases. CDR3 length: 16 residues. Germline CDR1 GTSNPN, CDR2 SVGIG (reference sequence). V lost 3 bases to trimming and J lost 0 bases; unmatched junction nucleotides: 6. The CDR3 is CAWSPGLAPSTDTQYF. The CDR3 nucleotides read TGTGCCTGGAGCCCGGGACTAGCGCCGAGCACAGATACGCAGTATTTT.

V usage is TRBV27 and J usage is TRBJ1-1; TRBD1 matches at 9 bases. Germline V gene sequence: CDR1 MNHEY, CDR2 SMNVEV (reference sequence). The ends lost 0 bases at V and 10 bases at J; junction bases unmatched: 9. The CDR3 runs to 15 residues. CDR3 in amino acids: CASSLSGNRGRVAFF. The CDR3 DNA follows: TGTGCCAGCAGTTTATCAGGGAACAGGGGGCGCGTAGCTTTCTTT.

The gene calls are TRBV28 and TRBJ2-7; D possibly corresponds to TRBD2 (5 bases). CDR1 and CDR2 from the germline V gene are MDHEN and SYDVKM. This CDR3 comprises 14 residues. Trimming stripped 5 bases from V and 0 bases from J, with 11 bases between. CDR3 sequence (DNA): TGTGCCAGCAGTCGGACGGGGAGCTCCTACGAGCAGTACTTC. Translated: CASSRTGSSYEQYF.

The chain carries TRBV30 and TRBJ2-5; no clear D gene. V was pared by 0 bases and J by 1 base, with 6 bases between. The CDR3 spans 13 residues. The germline V gene has CDR1 GTSNPN and CDR2 SVGIG (reference sequence). CDR3 nucleotides: TGTGCCTGGAGTGTAGGAGTCCAAGAGACCCAGTACTTC. This codes for CAWSVGVQETQYF.

The rearrangement joins TRBV28 to TRBJ1-2, with D unclear. Germline assignment: CDR1 MDHEN and CDR2 SYDVKM. The CDR3 consists of 15 residues. The V and J ends lost 7 bases and 8 bases respectively, with 23 bases between them. The CDR3 loop reads CASIRTRRRLGGYTF. CDR3 bases: TGTGCCAGCATTCGGACTCGGAGACGTCTGGGGGGCTACACCTTC.

This rearrangement joins TRBV5-1 to TRBJ2-5; the D is unclear. The J call may be faulty, since TRBJ2-7 better matches the DNA end. Germline CDR1 and CDR2: SGHRS and YFSETQ. CDR3 length: 14 amino acids. The CDR3 protein is CASSFEQSSYEQYF. The CDR3 DNA is TGCGCCAGCAGCTTTGAACAGAGCTCCTACGAGCAGTACTTC.

The chain links TRBV19 to TRBJ2-1; D unclear. CDR1 is LNHDA, CDR2 SQIVND, per germline (reference sequence). Trimming cost V 7 bases and J 3 bases, with 10 bases left between them. The CDR3 contains 13 residues. In nucleotides, the CDR3 is TGTGCCAGTACCCCGGGTGACTACAATGAGCAGTTCTTC. It specifies CASTPGDYNEQFF.

The CDR3 DNA follows: TGTGCCAGCAGGGACAGGCGGGGAACAGATACGCAGTATTTT. Protein: CASRDRRGTDTQYF. The J gene is TRBJ2-3, the V gene TRBV7-3; TRBD1 might be the D (7 bases). Germline loops: CDR1 SGHTA, CDR2 FQGTGA. Trimming took off 6 bases at V and 3 bases at J, with 13 bases between the two ends. CDR3 length: 14 amino acids.

This clone was seen only once. The same CDR3 is also encoded by other DNA sequences in this sample. The chain links TRBV5-1 to TRBJ2-7, with a tentative D call TRBD1 (6 bases). Germline assignment: CDR1 SGHRS and CDR2 YFSETQ. This CDR3 has 14 residues. Trimming left V 2 bases short and J 3 bases short, with 12 bases between. DNA for the CDR3: TGCGCCAGCAGCTTTGAACAGGGTTACTACGAGCAGTACTTC. Translating it yields CASSFEQGYYEQYF.

This chain connects TRBV13 to TRBJ2-1; 7 bases agree with TRBD1. Unmatched junction bases numbered 11, after V lost 6 bases and J lost 3 bases. CDR1 is PRHDT, CDR2 FYEKMQ, per germline (reference sequence). CDR3 length equals 16 residues. The CDR3 nucleotides read TGTGCCAGCAGACTCCACCCGGGACAGAGCTACAATGAGCAGTTCTTC. Amino acids: CASRLHPGQSYNEQFF.

This clone was observed a single time. This rearrangement joins TRBV11-2 to TRBJ2-7; 11 positions agree with TRBD2. The germline CDR1 and CDR2 sequences are SGHAT and FQNNGV. This CDR3 region has 15 residues. The junction had 9 bases not matched to a gene; V was cut back by 5 bases and J by 6 bases. The CDR3 DNA reads TGTGCCAGCAGCCCAATAGCGGGAGGGTTAGGCGAGCAGTACTTC. Encoded protein: CASSPIAGGLGEQYF. Complete variable domain (other parts from reference TRBV11-2 and TRBJ2-7): EAGVAQSPRYKIIEKRQSVAFWCNPISGHATLYWYQQILGQGPKLLIQFQNNGVVDDSQLPKDRFSAERLKGVDSTLKIQPAKLEDSAVYLCASSPIAGGLGEQYFGPGTRLTVT.

J is TRBJ1-2 and V is TRBV10-3, with 7 bases aligning to TRBD1. V shed 6 bases and J 1 base; nucleotides not matched to a gene: 5. Germline V CDR1 and CDR2: ENHRY, SYGVKD. The CDR3 is 14 residues long. CDR3 residues: CAIRGTDSNYGYTF. The CDR3 bases are TGTGCCATCAGAGGGACAGATAGTAACTATGGCTACACCTTC.

The chain has TRBV28 and TRBJ1-2; tentatively, D is TRBD1 (5 bases). Trimming took off 5 bases at V and 3 bases at J, with 13 bases between the two ends. From germline, CDR1 is MDHEN and CDR2 SYDVKM. The length of the CDR3 is 14 residues. The CDR3 sequence: CASSAPQAHYGYTF. CDR3 DNA: TGTGCCAGCAGTGCTCCACAGGCTCACTATGGCTACACCTTC.